The 4 T cell receptor beta chains in this list originate from one sample, sequenced in a study of OX40 agonist ivuxolimab in advanced cancers. Assay: immunoSEQ multiplex PCR; the TCRdb copy retains only in-frame clones and omits some. The sample holds 65,000 to 85,000 clones, 92% seen once. The sample in question was CD4+ or CD8+ T cells sorted from blood, obtained in a trial of the OX40 agonist ivuxolimab. These receptors were taken from an adult with an advanced solid tumor such as melanoma, head and neck, liver or kidney cancer.

This sequence joins TRBV5-1 and TRBJ2-7; 11 bases are shared with TRBD2. V was clipped by 0 bases and J by 0 bases; unmatched bases: 8. The CDR3 spans 18 residues. Germline CDR1 reads SGHRS; CDR2 reads YFSETQ. CDR3 coding DNA: TGCGCCAGCAGCTTGGATCTTAGCGGGGGGGCAAGCTCCTACGAGCAGTACTTC. Translation gives CASSLDLSGGASSYEQYF.

The chain uses TRBV4-2 and TRBJ2-1; D is perhaps TRBD2 (5 bases). The CDR3 consists of 20 residues. V was trimmed by 0 bases and J by 3 bases, leaving 24 bases between them. Germline CDR1 LGHNA, CDR2 YNFKEQ. CDR3 coding DNA: TGTGCCAGCAGCCAAGAGGGAGAGGTGGGTCTCCCAGTCTTCTACAATGAGCAGTTCTTC. The encoded protein is CASSQEGEVGLPVFYNEQFF.

The chain combines TRBV4-1 with TRBJ2-5; 8 nucleotides align to TRBD1. The CDR3 extends over 16 amino acids. The germline CDR1 and CDR2 sequences are MGHRA and YSYEKL. With V trimmed by 0 bases and J by 0 bases, 3 bases remained unmatched. This chain's CDR3 is CASSQDTGGNQETQYF. The CDR3 DNA reads as TGCGCCAGCAGCCAAGATACAGGGGGAAACCAAGAGACCCAGTACTTC.

The chain joins TRBV21-1 to TRBJ2-5; the table gives TRBD2 as D, unverified against the DNA. TRBV21-1 is classified as a pseudogene. CDR3 length equals 16 residues. The CDR3 region is CATMKQWRNIKETQYF. As DNA, the CDR3 is TGTGCCACCATGAAGCAGTGGAGAAACATCAAAGAGACCCAGTACTTC.